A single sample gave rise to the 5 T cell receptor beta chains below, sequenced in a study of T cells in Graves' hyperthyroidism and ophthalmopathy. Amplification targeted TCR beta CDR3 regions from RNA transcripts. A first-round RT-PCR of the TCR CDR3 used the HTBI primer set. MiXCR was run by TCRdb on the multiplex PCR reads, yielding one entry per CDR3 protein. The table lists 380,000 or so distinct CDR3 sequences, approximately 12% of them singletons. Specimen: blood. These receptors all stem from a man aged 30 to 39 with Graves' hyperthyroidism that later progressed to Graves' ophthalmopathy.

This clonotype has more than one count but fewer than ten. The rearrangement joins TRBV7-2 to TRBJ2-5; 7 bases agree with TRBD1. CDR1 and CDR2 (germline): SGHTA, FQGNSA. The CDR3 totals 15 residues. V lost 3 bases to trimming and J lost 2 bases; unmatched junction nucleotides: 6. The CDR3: CASSLLTGPQETQYF. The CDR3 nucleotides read TGTGCCAGCAGCTTGTTGACAGGGCCACAAGAGACCCAGTACTTC. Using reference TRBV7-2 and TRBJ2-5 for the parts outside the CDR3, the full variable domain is GAGVSQSPSNKVTEKGKDVELRCDPISGHTALYWYRQSLGQGLEFLIYFQGNSAPDKSGLPSDRFSAERTGGSVSTLTIQRTQQEDSAVYLCASSLLTGPQETQYFGPGTRLLVL.

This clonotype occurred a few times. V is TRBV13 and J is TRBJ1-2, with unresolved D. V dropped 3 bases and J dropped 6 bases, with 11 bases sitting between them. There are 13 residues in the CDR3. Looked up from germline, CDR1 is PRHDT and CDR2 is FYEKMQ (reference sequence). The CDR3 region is CASSLRTEDGYTF. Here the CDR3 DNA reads TGTGCCAGCAGCTTGAGGACGGAGGATGGCTACACCTTC.

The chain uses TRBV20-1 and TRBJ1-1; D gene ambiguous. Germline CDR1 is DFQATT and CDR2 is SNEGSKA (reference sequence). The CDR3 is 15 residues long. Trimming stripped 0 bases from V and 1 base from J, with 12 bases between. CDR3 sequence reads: CSARDGVAGNTEAFF. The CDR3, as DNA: TGCAGTGCTAGAGATGGGGTGGCGGGGAACACTGAAGCTTTCTTT.

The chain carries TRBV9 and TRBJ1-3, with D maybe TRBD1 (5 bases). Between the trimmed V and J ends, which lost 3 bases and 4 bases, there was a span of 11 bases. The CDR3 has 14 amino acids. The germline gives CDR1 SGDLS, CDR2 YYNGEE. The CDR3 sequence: CASSARDPGNTIYF. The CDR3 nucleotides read TGTGCCAGCAGCGCCAGGGACCCGGGAAACACCATATATTTT.

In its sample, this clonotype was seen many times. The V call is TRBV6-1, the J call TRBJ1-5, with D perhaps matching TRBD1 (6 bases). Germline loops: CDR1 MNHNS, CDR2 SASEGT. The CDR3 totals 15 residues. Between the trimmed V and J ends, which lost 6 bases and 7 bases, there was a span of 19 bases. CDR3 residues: CASREQGWGKQPQHF. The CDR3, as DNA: TGTGCCAGCAGAGAACAGGGTTGGGGGAAACAGCCCCAGCATTTT.